The 8 T cell receptor beta chains below come from one sample, sequenced in a study of blood T cell repertoires in COVID-19. Sequenced by immunoSEQ multiplex PCR; TCRdb stores in-frame clones only, minus some. The sample has 250,000 to 400,000 clones, 88% seen once; the top ten hold 1.5% to 2%. Sequencing input: peripheral blood. These receptors all stem from a woman in her thirties with COVID-19, enrolled during active disease.

The V gene is TRBV3-1 (or the pseudogene TRBV3-2), the J gene TRBJ2-3; 9 nucleotides line up with TRBD2. V shed 4 bases, J shed 2 bases, and the junction held 4 bases outside the gene matches. The CDR3 extends over 15 amino acids. Germline CDR1 reads LGHDT; CDR2 reads YNNKEL (reference sequence). The CDR3 DNA reads as TGTGCCAGCAGCCCTAGCGGGGAGCCCACAGATACGCAGTATTTT. It translates to CASSPSGEPTDTQYF.

V gene TRBV28 combines with J gene TRBJ1-1, with 7 nucleotides matching TRBD1. The CDR3 is 13 amino acids. The J segment lost 5 bases and the V segment lost 6 bases, leaving 6 bases of the junction unmatched. Germline V gene lookup returns CDR1 MDHEN and CDR2 SYDVKM. CDR3 sequence (DNA): TGTGCCAGCAGCCCCGACAGGGTAACTGAAGCTTTCTTT. Its protein product is CASSPDRVTEAFF. Based on the CDR3 plus reference TRBV28 and TRBJ1-1, the full variable domain is DVKVTQSSRYLVKRTGEKVFLECVQDMDHENMFWYRQDPGLGLRLIYFSYDVKMKEKGDIPEGYSVSREKKERFSLILESASTNQTSMYLCASSPDRVTEAFFGQGTRLTVV.

Only a few counts were recorded for this clone. The rearrangement joins TRBV6-6 to TRBJ2-3; the match to TRBD2 covers 11 bases. Trimming removed 4 bases from V and 0 bases from J; junction bases left unmatched: 3. The germline V gene has CDR1 MNHNY and CDR2 SVGAGI (reference sequence). This CDR3 is built from 16 residues. CDR3 in amino acids: CASSSGLAASTDTQYF. The CDR3 DNA reads TGTGCCAGCAGTTCGGGACTAGCGGCTAGCACAGATACGCAGTATTTT.

The CDR3 loop reads CASSPGLRSTDTQYF. CDR3 DNA sequence: TGTGCCAGCAGCCCGGGACTCCGAAGCACAGATACGCAGTATTTT. The rearrangement joins TRBV5-8 to TRBJ2-3, with D tentatively TRBD2 (6 bases). Germline V lookup: CDR1 SGHTS, CDR2 YDEGEE. V lost 4 bases, J lost 0 bases, and 12 bases lay in between. There are 15 residues in the CDR3.

The chain uses TRBV12-3 or TRBV12-4 and TRBJ2-3; D may be TRBD2 (6 bases). The CDR3 loop spans 13 amino acids. Trimming shortened V by 5 bases and J by 5 bases, and 11 bases separated the two germline ends. Here the CDR3 reads CASSPGRRDTQYF. The CDR3 DNA reads as TGTGCCAGCAGTCCGGGGAGGCGAGATACGCAGTATTTT.

The V gene is TRBV5-1, the J gene TRBJ2-5, with 7 nucleotides matching TRBD1. Germline V gene sequence: CDR1 SGHRS, CDR2 YFSETQ. The CDR3 consists of 14 residues. J was trimmed by 3 bases and V by 4 bases; bases with no gene match: 6. The CDR3 spells CASSALTGEETQYF. The CDR3, as DNA: TGCGCCAGCAGCGCCTTAACAGGGGAAGAGACCCAGTACTTC.

J is TRBJ1-1 and V is TRBV27; D possibly corresponds to TRBD1 (5 bases). The ends were cut back, 5 bases at V and 3 bases at J, with 13 bases in the middle. CDR1 and CDR2 from the germline V gene are MNHEY and SMNVEV (reference sequence). CDR3 length: 14 residues. In DNA form, the CDR3 reads TGTGCCAGCAGTCAGCAGGGTCTGGACACTGAAGCTTTCTTT. This gives the protein CASSQQGLDTEAFF.

This clone has only a few counts. The V call is TRBV6-5, the J call TRBJ1-2, with 7 bases aligning to TRBD1. J was trimmed by 5 bases and V by 7 bases; bases with no gene match: 10. Germline values: CDR1 MNHEY, CDR2 SVGAGI. This CDR3 has 14 residues. The CDR3 nucleotides read TGTGCCAGCAAGCTAACAGGGGCCTTATATGGCTACACCTTC. Its translation: CASKLTGALYGYTF.